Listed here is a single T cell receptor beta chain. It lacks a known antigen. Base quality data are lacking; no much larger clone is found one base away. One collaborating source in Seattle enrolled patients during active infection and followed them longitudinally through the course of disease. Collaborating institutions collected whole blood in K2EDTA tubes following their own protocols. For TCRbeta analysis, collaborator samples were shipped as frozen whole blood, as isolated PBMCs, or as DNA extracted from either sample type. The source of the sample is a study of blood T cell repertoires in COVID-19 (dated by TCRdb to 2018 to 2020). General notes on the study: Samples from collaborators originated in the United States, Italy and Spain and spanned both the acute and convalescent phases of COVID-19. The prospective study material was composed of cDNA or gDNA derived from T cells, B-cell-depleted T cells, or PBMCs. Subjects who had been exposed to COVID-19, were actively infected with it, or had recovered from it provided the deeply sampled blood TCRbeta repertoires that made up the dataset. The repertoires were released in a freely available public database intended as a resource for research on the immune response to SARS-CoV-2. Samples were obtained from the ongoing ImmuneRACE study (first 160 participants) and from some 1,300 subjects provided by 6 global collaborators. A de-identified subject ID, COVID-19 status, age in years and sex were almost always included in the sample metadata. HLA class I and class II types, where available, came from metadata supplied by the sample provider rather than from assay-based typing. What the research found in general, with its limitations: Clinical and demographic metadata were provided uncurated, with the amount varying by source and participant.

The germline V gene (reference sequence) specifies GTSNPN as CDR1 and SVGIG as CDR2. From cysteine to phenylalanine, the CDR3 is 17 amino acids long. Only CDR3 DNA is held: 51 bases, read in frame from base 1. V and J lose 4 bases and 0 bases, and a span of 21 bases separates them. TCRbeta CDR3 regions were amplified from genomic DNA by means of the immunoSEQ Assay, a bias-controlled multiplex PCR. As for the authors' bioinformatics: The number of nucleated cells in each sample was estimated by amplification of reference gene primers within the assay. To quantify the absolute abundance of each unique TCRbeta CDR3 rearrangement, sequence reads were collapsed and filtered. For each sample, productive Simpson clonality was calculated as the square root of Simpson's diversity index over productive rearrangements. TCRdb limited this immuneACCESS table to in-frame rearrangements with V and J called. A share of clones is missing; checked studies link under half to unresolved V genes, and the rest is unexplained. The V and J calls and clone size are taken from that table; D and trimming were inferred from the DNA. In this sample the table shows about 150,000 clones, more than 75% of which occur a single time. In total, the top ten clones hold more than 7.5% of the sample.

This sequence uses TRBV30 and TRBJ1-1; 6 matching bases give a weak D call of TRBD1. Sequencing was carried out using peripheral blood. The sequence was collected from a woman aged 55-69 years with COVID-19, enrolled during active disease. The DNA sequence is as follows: TGTGCCTGGACCAGGAGGAAGACAGGAACGATGAACACTGAAGCTTTCTTT. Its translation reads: CAWTRRKTGTMNTEAFF.